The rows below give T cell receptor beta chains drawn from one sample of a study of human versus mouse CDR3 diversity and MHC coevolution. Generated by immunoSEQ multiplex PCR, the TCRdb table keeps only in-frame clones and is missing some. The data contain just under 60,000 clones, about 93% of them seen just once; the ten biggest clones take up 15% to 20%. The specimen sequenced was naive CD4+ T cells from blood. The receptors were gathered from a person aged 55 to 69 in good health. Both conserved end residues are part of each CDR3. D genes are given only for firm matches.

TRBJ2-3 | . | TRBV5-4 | TGTGCCAGCAGCGCCGGGAGACCTAGCACAGATACGCAGTATTTT | CASSAGRPSTDTQYF
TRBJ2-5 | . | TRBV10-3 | TGTGCCATCAGCGGGGAGGTACAAGAGACCCAGTACTTC | CAISGEVQETQYF
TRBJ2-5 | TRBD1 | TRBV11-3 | TGTGCCAGCAGCCCACGACAGGGTGGCCAAGAGACCCAGTACTTC | CASSPRQGGQETQYF
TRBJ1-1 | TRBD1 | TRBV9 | TGTGCCAGCAGCGTAGGTCAGGGGGCCGGCCTCATGAACACTGAAGCTTTCTTT | CASSVGQGAGLMNTEAFF
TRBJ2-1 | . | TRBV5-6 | TGTGCCAGCAGTCTAGGAGGATCGAGTGAGCAGTTCTTC | CASSLGGSSEQFF
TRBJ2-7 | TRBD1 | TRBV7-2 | TGTGCCAGCAGACCTTCGGGACAGCCCTACGAGCAGTACTTC | CASRPSGQPYEQYF
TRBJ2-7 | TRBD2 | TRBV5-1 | TGCGCCAGCAGCATTGGGGGGCGTAGCGGGATTGGCTCCTACGAGCAGTACTTC | CASSIGGRSGIGSYEQYF
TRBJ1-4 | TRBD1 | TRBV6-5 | TGTGCCAGCAGTCCAGGACAGGGTCTTAGAGAAAAACTGTTTTTT | CASSPGQGLREKLFF
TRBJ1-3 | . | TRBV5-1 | TGCGCCAGCAGCTTGGGACAGCCTGGAAACACCATATATTTT | CASSLGQPGNTIYF
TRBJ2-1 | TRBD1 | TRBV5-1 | TGCGCCAGCAGCTTGGTTACAGGGGCTAGGGATGAGCAGTTCTTC | CASSLVTGARDEQFF
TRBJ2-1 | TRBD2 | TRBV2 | TGTGCCAGCACCCTAGCGGGAGTCCCCGACGGTGAGCAGTTCTTC | CASTLAGVPDGEQFF
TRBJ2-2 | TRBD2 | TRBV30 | TGTGCCTGGAGTGGGCGGGAGGGGAACACCGGGGAGCTGTTTTTT | CAWSGREGNTGELFF
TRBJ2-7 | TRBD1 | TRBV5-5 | TGTGCCAGCAGCAACCACCCCCCGGGACAGGGGATCGACGAGCAGTACTTC | CASSNHPPGQGIDEQYF